This is a list of T cell receptor beta chains from one sample in a study of shared clonotypes between healthy human individuals. Method: immunoSEQ multiplex PCR; TCRdb's copy keeps in-frame clones and lacks some. The table records 2 million to 2.5 million clones, about 90% of them present only once. Sequenced: naive CD4+ T cells from PBMCs. The receptors shown here come from a man aged 18 to 29 in good health. Some clones in this sample may be carry-over from other donors' samples. CDR3s include the opening cysteine and the closing phenylalanine or tryptophan. Fields, in order: J gene, V gene, clone size, CDR3 length, D gene, CDR3 DNA, CDR3 protein. A D gene is named only where the DNA matches it firmly. Clone sizes are given selectively: once, few, many, or a class where the clone is expanded.

>TRBJ2-7|TRBV5-8|.|13|.
TGTGCCAGCAGCTTCCCGGGATCCTACGAGCAGTACTTC
CASSFPGSYEQYF
>TRBJ2-7|TRBV19|.|15|.
TGTGCCAGTAGTTCCCCGGGATATGCTTCCTACGAGCAGTACTTC
CASSSPGYASYEQYF
>TRBJ1-1|TRBV7-9|few|13|.
TGTGCCAGCAGCCCCCAGGAGAACACTGAAGCTTTCTTT
CASSPQENTEAFF
>TRBJ2-7|TRBV5-5|.|19|TRBD2
TGTGCCAGCAGCTTGGGTGGGACTAGCGGGAGGTCCGTCTCCTACGAGCAGTACTTC
CASSLGGTSGRSVSYEQYF
>TRBJ2-3|TRBV12-5|.|12|.
TGTGCTAGTGGTTTGGACAGCCATACGCAGTATTTT
CASGLDSHTQYF
>TRBJ2-6|TRBV27|once|19|TRBD2
TGTGCCAGCAGTTTAGGGACTAGCTCTCGGAGCTCTGGGGCCAACGTCCTGACTTTC
CASSLGTSSRSSGANVLTF
>TRBJ2-1|TRBV10-3|.|16|TRBD2
TGTGCCATCAGTGACCTACTAGCGGGACTCAACAATGAGCAGTTCTTC
CAISDLLAGLNNEQFF
>TRBJ2-7|TRBV14|once|15|TRBD1
TGTGCCAGCAGCCCCCAGGGGGCGGTTTGGTGGGAGCAGTACTTC
CASSPQGAVWWEQYF
>TRBJ1-6|TRBV29-1|.|14|TRBD1
TGCAGCGTTGCTACGGGACAGCTTAATTCACCCCTCCACTTT
CSVATGQLNSPLHF
>TRBJ1-1|TRBV2|few|13|.
TGTGCCAGCAGTGGTCCGGGGAACACTGAAGCTTTCTTT
CASSGPGNTEAFF
>TRBJ1-1|TRBV6-1|.|17|.
TGTGCCAGCAGTGCCCCGGGCCAGACTTTCATGAACACTGAAGCTTTCTTT
CASSAPGQTFMNTEAFF
>TRBJ1-2|TRBV7-9|.|18|.
TGTGCCAGCAGCTTAGCTCTGGGGAGAGGGGCGATGAACTATGGCTACACCTTC
CASSLALGRGAMNYGYTF
>TRBJ1-5|TRBV5-1|.|14|TRBD1
TGCGCCAGCAGCTTAGGACAGGGGGCGTCGACCCAGCATTTT
CASSLGQGASTQHF
>TRBJ2-5|TRBV5-5|.|14|TRBD1
TGTGCCAGCAGGTTTACGGGACAGAAAGAGACCCAGTACTTC
CASRFTGQKETQYF
>TRBJ1-5|TRBV5-5|.|14|.
TGTGCCAGCAGCCTGAGACTGAACAATCAGCCCCAGCATTTT
CASSLRLNNQPQHF
>TRBJ2-7|TRBV7-3|.|13|.
TGTGCCAGCAGCTTAGTTCCGGCCGACGAGCAGTACTTC
CASSLVPADEQYF
>TRBJ1-3|TRBV6-6|.|15|.
TGTGCCAGCAGATCGGACTTGTTGGGGGGAAACACCATATATTTT
CASRSDLLGGNTIYF
>TRBJ1-5|TRBV2|.|14|.
TGTGCCAGCAGCGACCGGGACAACAATCAGCCCCAGCATTTT
CASSDRDNNQPQHF
>TRBJ1-2|TRBV27|.|15|.
TGTGCCAGCAGTTCCAACCCCAGGGCGGACTATGGCTACACCTTC
CASSSNPRADYGYTF
>TRBJ2-5|TRBV5-1|.|13|.
TGCGCCAGCAGCTTGGGAGGGGTCGAGACCCAGTACTTC
CASSLGGVETQYF
>TRBJ1-1|TRBV6-1|.|15|.
TGTGCCAGCAGTGTCCCGAAGACAGTGAACACTGAAGCTTTCTTT
CASSVPKTVNTEAFF
>TRBJ1-1|TRBV19|.|14|TRBD1
TGTGCCAGTAGCCCAGGAGACAGGGACGTTGAAGCTTTCTTT
CASSPGDRDVEAFF
>TRBJ1-1|TRBV6-1|.|14|.
TGTGCCAGCAGTACCTCCGGGCCGTTCACTGAAGCTTTCTTT
CASSTSGPFTEAFF
>TRBJ2-7|TRBV28|.|15|TRBD2
TGTGCCAGCAGCCCCCGAGGACTAGCTGACTACGAGCAGTACTTC
CASSPRGLADYEQYF
>TRBJ1-2|TRBV5-4|once|14|.
TGTGCCAGCAGCGCAGGGGTTAGGGGAGGCGGCTACACCTTC
CASSAGVRGGGYTF
>TRBJ2-3|TRBV18|.|15|TRBD1
TGTGCCAGCTCACCGGGACAGGGGGAGGCAGATACGCAGTATTTT
CASSPGQGEADTQYF
>TRBJ2-3|TRBV29-1|once|13|.
TGCAGCGTTGCCCTATTTAGCACAGATACGCAGTATTTT
CSVALFSTDTQYF
>TRBJ2-7|TRBV5-1|.|14|.
TGCGCCAGCAGCTTGTCACCCGGAACCTACGAGCAGTACTTC
CASSLSPGTYEQYF
>TRBJ2-5|TRBV2|.|15|.
TGTGCCAGCAGACGACTGGAATCGTACCAAGAGACCCAGTACTTC
CASRRLESYQETQYF
>TRBJ2-1|TRBV7-2|.|15|.
TGTGCCAGCTCCTTCTCGAGAGGTTCCTACAATGAGCAGTTCTTC
CASSFSRGSYNEQFF
>TRBJ1-3|TRBV7-9|.|17|.
TGTGCCAGCAGCCCACAGATGGGGGCTCCTAATGGAAACACCATATATTTT
CASSPQMGAPNGNTIYF
>TRBJ2-7|TRBV4-1|.|15|.
TGCGCCAGCAGCCAAGACCCAGAAGCAGGTCGTGGGCAGTACTTC
CASSQDPEAGRGQYF
>TRBJ2-7|TRBV28|.|14|.
TGTGCCAGCAGCCGCCTAGCGAACGCCTACGAGCAGTACTTC
CASSRLANAYEQYF
>TRBJ2-3|TRBV5-1|.|12|.
TGCGCCAGCAGCCTCCTCACAGATACGCAGTATTTT
CASSLLTDTQYF
>TRBJ2-3|TRBV27|.|12|.
TGTGCCAGCAGCAGGACAGCAGATACGCAGTATTTT
CASSRTADTQYF
>TRBJ2-1|TRBV10-3|.|16|TRBD1
TGTGCCATCAGTGAGTCGTTGGGGACAGGCTACAATGAGCAGTTCTTC
CAISESLGTGYNEQFF
>TRBJ2-5|TRBV5-1|.|16|TRBD2
TGCGCCAGCATCCCAGGGACTAGCGGCCCCCAAGAGACCCAGTACTTC
CASIPGTSGPQETQYF
>TRBJ2-2|TRBV27|.|15|TRBD2
TGTGCCAGCAAGGGACTAGCGGGAGGGGCGGGGGAGCTGTTTTTT
CASKGLAGGAGELFF
>TRBJ1-4|TRBV5-1|.|14|.
TGCGCCAGCAGCTTGCAGGGTTCTGGTGAAAAACTGTTTTTT
CASSLQGSGEKLFF
>TRBJ2-1|TRBV6-5|.|11|.
TGTGCCAGCCGAAGCTACAATGAGCAGTTCTTC
CASRSYNEQFF
>TRBJ1-2|TRBV6-6|.|12|.
TGTGCCAGCGGGGACAACTCCTATGGCTACACCTTC
CASGDNSYGYTF
>TRBJ2-7|TRBV10-3|.|15|.
TGTGCCATCAGTGAGGATCTATTCCCTTCCCACGAGCAGTACTTC
CAISEDLFPSHEQYF
>TRBJ1-1|TRBV28|.|13|TRBD1
TGTGCCAGCGCACAGGGGTGGAACACTGAAGCTTTCTTT
CASAQGWNTEAFF
>TRBJ2-1|TRBV29-1|.|14|.
TGCAGCGTTGGGCGGGCCTTTTCCTACAATGAGCAGTTCTTC
CSVGRAFSYNEQFF
>TRBJ2-7|TRBV7-9|.|16|TRBD1
TGTGCCAGCAGCGCCAAGACCGGGACAGGGCAACACGAGCAGTACTTC
CASSAKTGTGQHEQYF
>TRBJ1-2|TRBV6-5|.|15|.
TGTGCCAGCAGCCCAATGCAGGGTGGTGGCTATGGCTACACCTTC
CASSPMQGGGYGYTF
>TRBJ2-2|TRBV7-3|.|11|.
TGTGCCAGCAGCAAAGGGGGGGAGCTGTTTTTT
CASSKGGELFF
>TRBJ1-2|TRBV5-1|.|14|TRBD1
TGCGCCAGCAGCTTGGTACAGGGGGCCGGAGGCTACACCTTC
CASSLVQGAGGYTF
>TRBJ2-1|TRBV19|once|16|TRBD2
TGTGCCAGTAGTATAGGGGCTAGCGGGAGGGCCGGTGAGCAGTTCTTC
CASSIGASGRAGEQFF
>TRBJ2-5|TRBV4-1|.|15|TRBD1
TGCGCCAGCAGCCTGGGACAGGGGACCAGGGAGACCCAGTACTTC
CASSLGQGTRETQYF
>TRBJ2-1|TRBV5-1|.|16|TRBD2
TGCGCCAGCAGCTTGGCGGGACTAGCGGGGATCAATGAGCAGTTCTTC
CASSLAGLAGINEQFF
>TRBJ2-2|TRBV25-1|once|15|TRBD2
TGTGCCAGCAGTCGGGGGGGCGTGAACACCGGGGAGCTGTTTTTT
CASSRGGVNTGELFF
>TRBJ2-2|TRBV7-2|.|16|TRBD2
TGTGCCAGCAGCATCACTAGCGGGAGGGATCCCGGGGAGCTGTTTTTT
CASSITSGRDPGELFF
>TRBJ1-4|TRBV28|few|15|.
TGTGCCAGCAGTCTAGGACAGTTCAGCGGTGAAAAACTGTTTTTT
CASSLGQFSGEKLFF